These T cell receptor beta chains were read from a single sample in a study of blood T cell repertoires in COVID-19. Sequenced by immunoSEQ multiplex PCR; TCRdb stores in-frame clones only, minus some. The data show some 400,000 clones, roughly nine tenths seen once. Sequenced sample: PBMCs or T cells enriched from blood (not recorded which). Receptors originate from a woman in her twenties or thirties who had recovered from COVID-19. Each CDR3 is given with its conserved first and last residue. A D gene is named only where the DNA matches it firmly.

D	J	V	CDR3
TRBD1	TRBJ2-7	TRBV11-2	CASSLAPGQGYEQYF
-	TRBJ1-3	TRBV9	CASSVVDTGTSGNTIYF
-	TRBJ2-7	TRBV28	CASSPSGMVPYEQYF
-	TRBJ2-5	TRBV6-5	CASSYSIRETQYF
-	TRBJ1-1	TRBV30	CAWGPTNTEAFF
TRBD1	TRBJ1-5	TRBV12-3/TRBV12-4	CASSDRARQPQHF
-	TRBJ1-2	TRBV6-5	CASSYYGRAHYGYTF
TRBD1	TRBJ1-5	TRBV27	CASSPWGQGGYQPQHF
-	TRBJ2-2	TRBV9	CASSEDKSGAGELFF
-	TRBJ2-1	TRBV7-9	CASSLYGNEQFF
-	TRBJ2-7	TRBV7-9	CASSFGQGGYEQYF
TRBD2	TRBJ2-7	TRBV4-1	CASSHHLLAESSYEQYF
-	TRBJ2-2	TRBV15	CATSQGQGGSTGELFF
-	TRBJ1-2	TRBV28	CASSFSGFYGYTF
TRBD1	TRBJ1-2	TRBV11-2	CASSSDRLHGYTF
-	TRBJ1-1	TRBV19	CASSIWTANTEAFF